Only one count was recorded for the clone carrying this T cell receptor beta chain. These data come from a study of blood T cell repertoires in COVID-19. Looking at the study overall: There were acute and convalescent COVID-19 samples, and they came from the United States, Italy and Spain. The analysed material was cDNA or gDNA that came from T cells, B-cell-depleted T cells, or PBMCs.

How the authors handled the data: Counts of nucleated cells, estimated from reference gene primer amplification, were obtained. Profiled with immunoSEQ multiplex PCR; TCRdb holds only in-frame clones, not every one. D and trimming come from the DNA, and the V and J calls and clone size come from that table. The table records about 50,000 clones, roughly nine tenths of them present only once. The ends were cut back, 6 bases at V and 9 bases at J, with 18 bases in the middle. Germline V gene sequence: CDR1 SGHVS, CDR2 FQNEAQ. This CDR3 comprises 14 residues. The chain recombines TRBV7-8 with TRBJ2-1; D not certain. The source is a human donor in a cohort sampled during active COVID-19. Material for sequencing was peripheral blood. CDR3 amino acids: CASRPSSHASEQFF. The DNA for the CDR3 is TGTGCCAGCAGACCCTCGAGTCACGCGAGTGAGCAGTTCTTC.